One and the same sample provided the 16 T cell receptor beta chains below, sequenced in a study of vaccination and CD4 T cells after COVID-19. Treatment meaning: roughly nine-day PBMC culture with coronavirus spike peptide pools or control peptides (ViraFEST assay). Researchers collected the unexposed donor's CD4+ T cells before the COVID-19 pandemic (2011-2018). Sequence data for DNA of cultured CD4+ T cells were generated by the Oncomine TCR Beta short-read assay. TCRdb re-called the PCR reads through MiXCR, storing one row per CDR3 protein. The sample contains about 10,000 distinct CDR3 sequences, less than 80% of which appear only once. Their antigens are not known. The sequencing sample was made of CD4+ T cells from blood, cultured in vitro. The source of these receptors is a human donor in good health.

This clonotype was seen once. The rearrangement uses TRBV10-3 and TRBJ2-7; TRBD2 is a possible D gene (6 bases). V was cut by 4 bases and J by 2 bases, with 18 bases left in between. Germline CDR1 ENHRY, CDR2 SYGVKD. The CDR3 is made up of 16 amino acids. CDR3 residues: CAISGPDSGLAYEQYF. CDR3 DNA sequence: TGTGCCATCAGTGGGCCAGACAGCGGGTTAGCCTACGAGCAGTACTTC.

This chain connects TRBV30 to TRBJ2-2; D not resolved. In germline, CDR1 is GTSNPN, CDR2 SVGIG (reference sequence). The CDR3 covers 14 residues. V lost 1 base to trimming and J lost 4 bases, with 10 bases between them. CDR3 nucleotides: TGTGCCTGGAGTGCCCTAGATACCACCGGGGAGCTGTTTTTT. Translated: CAWSALDTTGELFF.

The sample holds one count of this clonotype. The J gene is TRBJ1-2, the V gene TRBV27; D perhaps matches TRBD1 (5 bases). Germline values: CDR1 MNHEY, CDR2 SMNVEV (reference sequence). This CDR3 is 14 amino acids long. The V end lost 6 bases, the J end lost 6 bases, and 17 bases lay between the germline ends. The CDR3 region is CASSLGGTFHGYTF. The CDR3, as DNA: TGTGCCAGCAGCTTGGGCGGGACTTTTCATGGCTACACCTTC.

CDR3 in amino acids: CASSATGGGYGYTF. The CDR3 DNA follows: TGTGCCAGCAGTGCCACAGGGGGGGGCTATGGCTACACCTTC. This chain uses TRBV2 with TRBJ1-2; 8 bases fit TRBD1. The CDR3 runs 14 residues. V gave up 4 bases and J gave up 4 bases; unmatched junction bases: 5. Germline CDR1 SNHLY, CDR2 FYNNEI.

The genes are TRBV21-1 and TRBJ1-2; the table assigns TRBD1, which was not confirmed against the DNA. TRBV21-1 is annotated as a pseudogene. The CDR3 has 19 amino acids. The CDR3 region is CASSKARRRQGRKYGGYTF. CDR3 in DNA: TGTGCCAGCAGCAAAGCGCGGAGGAGACAGGGGAGAAAGTACGGTGGCTACACCTTC.

This clonotype appeared a single time. The chain links TRBV19 to TRBJ2-1, with a weak D call TRBD2 (6 bases). V dropped 3 bases and J dropped 8 bases, with 8 bases sitting between them. Germline values: CDR1 LNHDA, CDR2 SQIVND (reference sequence). This CDR3 spans 12 amino acids. CDR3 nucleotides: TGTGCCAGTAGTATCTGGGGGGATGAGCAGTTCTTC. Translation gives CASSIWGDEQFF.

This clonotype has more than one count but fewer than ten. The V and J genes are TRBV27 and TRBJ2-7; 7 bases are a match to TRBD1. The CDR3 loop spans 14 amino acids. Germline values: CDR1 MNHEY, CDR2 SMNVEV (reference sequence). The J segment lost 2 bases and the V segment lost 4 bases, leaving 5 bases of the junction unmatched. The CDR3, as DNA: TGTGCCAGCAGTTCCCGGGACAGAGCCTACGAGCAGTACTTC. Translation gives CASSSRDRAYEQYF.

In nucleotides, the CDR3 is TGTGCCAGTAACGACAATAGCAATCAGCCCCAGCATTTT. Translated: CASNDNSNQPQHF. This chain connects TRBV19 to TRBJ1-5, with D unresolved. The CDR3 consists of 13 residues. Germline lookup yields CDR1 LNHDA and CDR2 SQIVND (reference sequence). V was pared by 7 bases and J by 0 bases, with 7 bases between.

J is TRBJ1-5 and V is TRBV27; 7 bases align to TRBD1. Germline loops: CDR1 MNHEY, CDR2 SMNVEV (reference sequence). V was pared by 8 bases and J by 4 bases, with 11 bases of the junction left unmatched. This CDR3 comprises 15 residues. The CDR3 is CASGTPRGGNQPQHF. In DNA, the CDR3 is TGTGCCAGCGGGACCCCCAGGGGGGGGAATCAGCCCCAGCATTTT.

The chain carries TRBV7-2 and TRBJ2-7; D may be TRBD1 (6 bases). Deletions cut 0 bases from V and 2 bases from J, with 14 bases between. CDR3 length: 16 amino acids. Germline assignment: CDR1 SGHTA and CDR2 FQGNSA. The CDR3: CASSLALAAGAYEQYF. The CDR3 DNA reads TGTGCCAGCAGCTTAGCGCTTGCGGCAGGGGCCTACGAGCAGTACTTC.

This clonotype was recorded once. The V and J genes are TRBV6-1 and TRBJ2-7, with 11 bases lining up with TRBD1. Germline CDR1 and CDR2: MNHNS and SASEGT. V was pared by 5 bases and J by 4 bases, with 16 bases of the junction left unmatched. The CDR3 sequence is 18 residues long. In DNA form, the CDR3 reads TGTGCCAGCAGTACTAACAAAATATCCGGGACAGGGGGTTACGAGCAGTACTTC. It codes for CASSTNKISGTGGYEQYF.

The chain joins TRBV5-4 to TRBJ2-1, with 8 bases aligning to TRBD1. Germline V lookup: CDR1 SGHNT, CDR2 YYREEE (reference sequence). Losses at the gene ends were 4 bases for V and 7 bases for J; bases not matched to a gene: 13. The CDR3 totals 16 residues. This chain's CDR3 is CASSPPGQGILNEQFF. The CDR3 bases are TGTGCCAGCAGCCCCCCCGGACAGGGAATCTTAAATGAGCAGTTCTTC.

This clonotype has only a few counts. This chain joins TRBV6-1 and TRBJ1-2; D is unresolved. The V end was cut by 7 bases, the J end by 1 base, with 13 bases between. Germline CDR1 and CDR2: MNHNS and SASEGT. The CDR3 loop spans 14 amino acids. This CDR3 is CASKEWGFNYGYTF. The CDR3 nucleotides read TGTGCCAGCAAGGAATGGGGATTTAACTATGGCTACACCTTC.

This clonotype was seen only once. The V and J genes are TRBV30 and TRBJ2-2; D may correspond to TRBD1 or TRBD2 (5 bases each). Trimming took 0 bases from V and 4 from J, leaving 21 bases between them. The CDR3 extends over 18 amino acids. CDR1 is GTSNPN and CDR2 is SVGIG in the germline V gene (reference sequence). The CDR3 region has the DNA TGTGCCTGGAGTGTAGTAGGGGCTAGTAGCGTCGGCACCGGGGAGCTGTTTTTT. Protein sequence: CAWSVVGASSVGTGELFF.

This clonotype was counted a few times. The chain is built from TRBV6-2 or TRBV6-3 and TRBJ2-5; tentatively, D is TRBD1 (6 bases). The germline V and J ends were trimmed by 5 bases and 2 bases, with 15 bases remaining between them. CDR1 is MNHEY and CDR2 is SVGEGT in the germline V gene. The CDR3 totals 15 residues. The CDR3 reads CASSDTRTAQETQYF. CDR3 DNA sequence: TGTGCCAGCAGTGACACCAGGACAGCTCAAGAGACCCAGTACTTC.

The chain couples TRBV14 to TRBJ1-1; possibly TRBD1 for D (5 bases). CDR1 and CDR2 from the germline V gene are SGHDN and FVKESK. V shed 1 base and J shed 8 bases, with 11 bases lying between them. The CDR3 runs to 13 residues. The CDR3 DNA reads as TGTGCCAGCAGCCAAGTAGTCGCAGGGGAAGCTTTCTTT. Its protein is CASSQVVAGEAFF.